Shown below are 5 T cell receptor beta chains from a single sample sequenced in a study of post-analysis software for immune sequencing data. These receptors have no identified antigens. cDNA libraries of TCR beta carried unique molecular identifiers. TCRdb processed the PCR reads anew with MiXCR; each CDR3 protein has one entry. The profile covers roughly 400,000 distinct CDR3 sequences, with 39% appearing a single time and approximately 7.7% taken by the ten largest. The study's findings and limits: Included in a set of five TRBV segments more frequent in patients than controls were TRBV5-6, TRBV5-1 and TRBV20-1.

The sequenced material came from blood. The receptors here all came from a girl aged 2 to 10 with multiple sclerosis.

In nucleotides, the CDR3 is TGTGCCAGCAGCTTGTGGGAGGGGAAAGAGACCCAGTACTTC. Translating it yields CASSLWEGKETQYF. The rearrangement links TRBV7-2 to TRBJ2-5, with 7 positions matching TRBD2. This CDR3 contains 14 residues. Germline values: CDR1 SGHTA, CDR2 FQGNSA. Trimming at V came to 3 bases and at J to 3 bases, leaving 4 bases not matched to a gene.

V is TRBV7-2 and J is TRBJ2-6; no reliable D call. The V and J ends lost 1 base and 1 base respectively, with 5 bases between them. Germline V gives CDR1 SGHTA, CDR2 FQGNSA. The CDR3 sequence is 15 residues long. The CDR3 bases are TGTGCCAGCAGCTTAGTCCAGTCTGGGGCCAACGTCCTGACTTTC. Translation: CASSLVQSGANVLTF. Filled out from reference TRBV7-2 and TRBJ2-6, the complete variable domain reads GAGVSQSPSNKVTEKGKDVELRCDPISGHTALYWYRQSLGQGLEFLIYFQGNSAPDKSGLPSDRFSAERTGGSVSTLTIQRTQQEDSAVYLCASSLVQSGANVLTFGAGSRLTVL.

The rearrangement uses TRBV7-2 and TRBJ2-5; no clear D. The CDR3 contains 12 residues. V was pared by 3 bases and J by 3 bases, with 5 bases between. CDR1 and CDR2 (germline): SGHTA, FQGNSA. CDR3 bases: TGTGCCAGCAGCTTGACAAAAGAGACCCAGTACTTC. It yields the protein CASSLTKETQYF.

The rearrangement uses TRBV10-3 and TRBJ2-1; 10 nucleotides agree with TRBD2. CDR1 and CDR2 (germline): ENHRY, SYGVKD. The CDR3 extends over 15 amino acids. J lost 5 bases, V lost 7 bases, and 8 bases had no gene match. The CDR3, as DNA: TGTGCCATCATGGCTAGCGGGGGCCTCGACAATGAGCAGTTCTTC. Protein: CAIMASGGLDNEQFF.

The chain links TRBV7-3 to TRBJ2-3; 7 positions match TRBD1. The CDR3 length is 14 residues. Germline CDR1 SGHTA, CDR2 FQGTGA. With V trimmed by 5 bases and J by 2 bases, 4 bases remained unmatched. CDR3 DNA sequence: TGTGCCAGCAGCCCGGGACAGAACACAGATACGCAGTATTTT. Its protein is CASSPGQNTDTQYF. The full variable domain, in which reference TRBV7-3 and TRBJ2-3 provide the parts outside the CDR3, is GAGVSQTPSNKVTEKGKYVELRCDPISGHTALYWYRQSLGQGPEFLIYFQGTGAADDSGLPNDRFFAVRPEGSVSTLKIQRTERGDSAVYLCASSPGQNTDTQYFGPGTRLTVL.